The text below deals with one TCR beta chain. Trimming took off 2 bases at V and 8 bases at J, with 10 bases between the two ends. The CDR3 extends over 13 amino acids. Germline V gene lookup returns CDR1 SGHTA and CDR2 FQGTGA. The authors processed graft tissue to release intraepithelial and lamina propria lymphocytes. The sample is drawn from a study of graft-versus-host responses after intestinal transplantation. At the level of the study: For about three years after anti-thymocyte globulin induction, all recipients took tacrolimus and steroids.

Libraries were prepared by immunoSEQ multiplex PCR; TCRdb keeps only in-frame clonotypes and omits some of them. The sample holds more than 15,000 clones, 60% to 85% seen once. This TCR was recovered from a human patient who received an intestinal transplant, so some T cells may come from the graft donor. Sequenced here: ileum tissue, sampled roughly 70 weeks after intestinal transplant. The chain carries TRBV7-3 and TRBJ2-1; D not certain. For the CDR3, the DNA is TGTGCCAGCAGCTTAGGGTCAGGTTATGAGCAGTTCTTC. Protein sequence: CASSLGSGYEQFF.